The sequence of this T cell receptor (beta chain) was determined in a study of blood T cell repertoires in COVID-19. Across the whole study: From the United States, Italy and Spain came samples of acute and convalescent COVID-19. The analysed material was cDNA or gDNA that came from T cells, B-cell-depleted T cells, or PBMCs.

In the original workflow: How many nucleated cells were present was estimated from reference gene primer amplification. Assay used: immunoSEQ multiplex PCR; TCRdb lists only in-frame clones, some missing. V, J and clone size are those of that table, while D and trimming were read from the DNA. Among roughly 100,000 clones listed, 90% to 95% were seen once. The germline V gene encodes CDR1 SGHRS and CDR2 YFSETQ. This CDR3 has 20 amino acids. Trimming shortened V by 2 bases and J by 6 bases, and 30 bases separated the two germline ends. The specimen sequenced was peripheral blood. The receptor was isolated from a woman in her forties or fifties in a cohort sampled during active COVID-19. V and J are TRBV5-1 and TRBJ2-1, with a possible D match to TRBD2 (6 bases). CDR3 DNA sequence: TGCGCCAGCAGCTTACGGAGGGAAAGTTTCCTCGACTTGAGCCTCAATGAGCAGTTCTTC. Translated: CASSLRRESFLDLSLNEQFF.